Here is one TCR beta chain with its context. This entry is derived from a study of blood T cell repertoires in COVID-19. On the study more broadly: Acute and convalescent COVID-19 samples came from the United States, Italy and Spain.

Methods used by the authors: By means of reference gene primer amplification, nucleated cell counts were estimated. Repertoires were generated with immunoSEQ multiplex PCR, while TCRdb's copy carries only in-frame clones and drops some. The V and J calls and clone size are taken from that table; D and trimming were inferred from the DNA. The data show 250,000 to 300,000 clones, around 87% seen once. V lost 5 bases, J lost 1 base, and 11 bases stayed unmatched. Germline V CDR1 and CDR2: SGHTA, FQGNSA. This CDR3 region has 18 residues. V and J are TRBV7-2 and TRBJ2-3; 11 nucleotides agree with TRBD2. The TCR originated in a man between 18 and 29 years old with active or convalescent COVID-19. Sequencing was carried out using peripheral blood. In DNA form, the CDR3 reads TGTGCCAGCAGCCTAGAGGGACTAGCGGTGAGGGGCACAGATACGCAGTATTTT. The encoded protein is CASSLEGLAVRGTDTQYF. Using reference TRBV7-2 and TRBJ2-3 for the parts outside the CDR3, the full variable domain is GAGVSQSPSNKVTEKGKDVELRCDPISGHTALYWYRQSLGQGLEFLIYFQGNSAPDKSGLPSDRFSAERTGGSVSTLTIQRTQQEDSAVYLCASSLEGLAVRGTDTQYFGPGTRLTVL.